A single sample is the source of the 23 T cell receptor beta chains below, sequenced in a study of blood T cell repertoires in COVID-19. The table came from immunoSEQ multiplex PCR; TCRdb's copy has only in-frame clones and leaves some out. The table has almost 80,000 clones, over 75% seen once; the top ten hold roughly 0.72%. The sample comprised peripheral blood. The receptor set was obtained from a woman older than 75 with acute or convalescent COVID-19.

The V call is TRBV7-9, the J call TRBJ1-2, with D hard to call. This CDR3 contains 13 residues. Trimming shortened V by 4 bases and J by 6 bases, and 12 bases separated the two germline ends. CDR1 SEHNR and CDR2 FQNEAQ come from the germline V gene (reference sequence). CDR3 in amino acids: CASSSALRDGYTF. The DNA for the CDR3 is TGTGCCAGCAGCTCCGCCCTTCGGGATGGCTACACCTTC.

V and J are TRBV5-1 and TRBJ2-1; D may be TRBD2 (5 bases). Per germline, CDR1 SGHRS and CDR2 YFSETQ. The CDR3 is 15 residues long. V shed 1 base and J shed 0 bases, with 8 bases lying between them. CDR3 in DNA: TGCGCCAGCAGCTTGACCGGGGACTCCTACAATGAGCAGTTCTTC. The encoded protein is CASSLTGDSYNEQFF.

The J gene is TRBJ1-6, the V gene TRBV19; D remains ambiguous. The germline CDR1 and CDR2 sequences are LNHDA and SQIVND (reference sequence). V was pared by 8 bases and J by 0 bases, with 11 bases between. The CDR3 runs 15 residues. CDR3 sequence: CASCRKSSYNSPLHF. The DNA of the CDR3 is TGTGCCAGTTGTCGTAAGAGCTCCTATAATTCACCCCTCCACTTT.

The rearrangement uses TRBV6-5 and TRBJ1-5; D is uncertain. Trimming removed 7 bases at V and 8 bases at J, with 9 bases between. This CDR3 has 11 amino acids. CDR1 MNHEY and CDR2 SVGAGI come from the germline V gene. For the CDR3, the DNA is TGTGCCAGCACGCGGGGAGAGCCCCAGCATTTT. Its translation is CASTRGEPQHF.

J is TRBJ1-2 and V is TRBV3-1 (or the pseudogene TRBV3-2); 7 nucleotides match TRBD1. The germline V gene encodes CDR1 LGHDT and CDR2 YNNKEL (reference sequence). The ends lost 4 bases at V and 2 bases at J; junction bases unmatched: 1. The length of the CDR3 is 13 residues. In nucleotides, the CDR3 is TGTGCCAGCAGCCCGGACAGGAACTATGGCTACACCTTC. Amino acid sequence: CASSPDRNYGYTF.

CDR3 sequence reads: CASSLPSGGSGYTF. CDR3 nucleotide sequence: TGTGCCAGCAGCTTGCCCTCGGGTGGTAGTGGCTACACCTTC. V is TRBV5-6 and J is TRBJ1-2; D gene unclear. This CDR3 has 14 amino acids. Germline assignment: CDR1 SGHDT and CDR2 YYEEEE. V lost 1 base to trimming and J lost 7 bases, with 14 bases between them.

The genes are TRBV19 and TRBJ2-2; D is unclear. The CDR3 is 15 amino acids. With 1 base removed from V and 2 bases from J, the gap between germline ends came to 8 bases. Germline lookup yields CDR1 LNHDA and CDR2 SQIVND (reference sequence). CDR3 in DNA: TGTGCCAGTAGTATAGGCCAGGCAAACACCGGGGAGCTGTTTTTT. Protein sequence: CASSIGQANTGELFF.

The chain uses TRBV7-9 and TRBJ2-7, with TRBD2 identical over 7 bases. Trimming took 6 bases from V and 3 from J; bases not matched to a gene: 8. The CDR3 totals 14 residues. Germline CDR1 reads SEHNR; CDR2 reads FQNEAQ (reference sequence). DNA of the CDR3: TGTGCCAGCAGTTTGGGCGGGACTATCTACGAGCAGTACTTC. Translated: CASSLGGTIYEQYF.

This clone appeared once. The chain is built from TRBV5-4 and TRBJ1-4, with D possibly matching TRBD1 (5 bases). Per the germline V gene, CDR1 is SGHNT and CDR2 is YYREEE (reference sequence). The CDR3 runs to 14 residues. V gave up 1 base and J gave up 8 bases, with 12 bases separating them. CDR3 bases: TGTGCCAGCAGCTTGAATGGACGACAGGAAAAACTGTTTTTT. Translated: CASSLNGRQEKLFF.

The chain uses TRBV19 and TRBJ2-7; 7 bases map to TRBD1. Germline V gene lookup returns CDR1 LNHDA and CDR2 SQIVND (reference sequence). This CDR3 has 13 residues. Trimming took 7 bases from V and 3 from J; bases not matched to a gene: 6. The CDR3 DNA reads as TGTGCCAGTAACAGGGGCCCGGGCTACGAGCAGTACTTC. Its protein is CASNRGPGYEQYF.

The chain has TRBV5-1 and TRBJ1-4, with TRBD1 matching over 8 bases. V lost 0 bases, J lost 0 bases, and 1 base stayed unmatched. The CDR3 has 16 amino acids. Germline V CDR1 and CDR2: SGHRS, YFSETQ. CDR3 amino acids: CASSLGQGTTNEKLFF. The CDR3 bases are TGCGCCAGCAGCTTGGGACAGGGGACAACTAATGAAAAACTGTTTTTT.

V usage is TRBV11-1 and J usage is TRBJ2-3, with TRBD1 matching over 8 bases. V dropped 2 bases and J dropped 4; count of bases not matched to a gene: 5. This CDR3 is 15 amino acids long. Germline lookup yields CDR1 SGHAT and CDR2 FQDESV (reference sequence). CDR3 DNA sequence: TGTGCCAGCAGCTTACTAGGCAGGGGGCCAGATACGCAGTATTTT. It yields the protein CASSLLGRGPDTQYF. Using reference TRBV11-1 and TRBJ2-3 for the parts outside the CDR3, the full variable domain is EAEVAQSPRYKITEKSQAVAFWCDPISGHATLYWYRQILGQGPELLVQFQDESVVDDSQLPKDRFSAERLKGVDSTLKIQPAELGDSAMYLCASSLLGRGPDTQYFGPGTRLTVL.

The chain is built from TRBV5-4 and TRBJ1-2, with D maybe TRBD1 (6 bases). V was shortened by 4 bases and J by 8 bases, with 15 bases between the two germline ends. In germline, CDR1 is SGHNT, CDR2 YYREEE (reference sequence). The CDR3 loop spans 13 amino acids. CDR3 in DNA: TGTGCCAGCAGCCAAAACAGGGAATACGGCTACACCTTC. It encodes CASSQNREYGYTF.

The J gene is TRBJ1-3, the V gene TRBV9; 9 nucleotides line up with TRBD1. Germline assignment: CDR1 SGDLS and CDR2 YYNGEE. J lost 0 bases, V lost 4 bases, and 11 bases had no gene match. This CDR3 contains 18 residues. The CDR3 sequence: CASSPTGTGFSSGNTIYF. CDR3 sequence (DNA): TGTGCCAGCAGCCCTACCGGGACAGGGTTTAGCTCTGGAAACACCATATATTTT.

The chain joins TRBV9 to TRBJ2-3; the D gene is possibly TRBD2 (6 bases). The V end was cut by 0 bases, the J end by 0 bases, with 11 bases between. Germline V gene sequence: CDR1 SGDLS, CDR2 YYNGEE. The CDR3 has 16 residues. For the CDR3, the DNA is TGTGCCAGCAGCGTAGCGGCCGGGACTAGCACAGATACGCAGTATTTT. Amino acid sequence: CASSVAAGTSTDTQYF.

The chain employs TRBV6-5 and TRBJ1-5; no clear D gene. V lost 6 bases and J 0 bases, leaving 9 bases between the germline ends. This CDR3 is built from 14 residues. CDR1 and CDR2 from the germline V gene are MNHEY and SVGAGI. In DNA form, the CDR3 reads TGTGCCAGCAGACGGGATTTTAGCAATCAGCCCCAGCATTTT. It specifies CASRRDFSNQPQHF.

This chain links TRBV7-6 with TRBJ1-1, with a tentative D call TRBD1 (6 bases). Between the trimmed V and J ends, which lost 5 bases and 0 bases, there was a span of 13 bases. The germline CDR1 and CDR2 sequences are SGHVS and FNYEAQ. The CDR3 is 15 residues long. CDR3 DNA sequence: TGTGCCAGCAGCGTAGGGGGACATCTGAACACTGAAGCTTTCTTT. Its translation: CASSVGGHLNTEAFF.

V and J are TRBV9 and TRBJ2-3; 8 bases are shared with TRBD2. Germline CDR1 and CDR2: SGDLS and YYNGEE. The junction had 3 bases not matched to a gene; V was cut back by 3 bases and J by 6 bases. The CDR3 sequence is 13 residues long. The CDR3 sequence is CASSGRGGDTQYF. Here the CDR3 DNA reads TGTGCCAGCAGCGGCCGCGGGGGGGATACGCAGTATTTT.

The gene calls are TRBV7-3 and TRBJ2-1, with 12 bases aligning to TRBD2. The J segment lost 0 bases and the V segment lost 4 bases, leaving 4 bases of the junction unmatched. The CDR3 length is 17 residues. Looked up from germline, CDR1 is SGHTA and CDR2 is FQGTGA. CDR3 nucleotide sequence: TGTGCCAGCAGCTCCTGGACTAGCGGGGTCTCCTACAATGAGCAGTTCTTC. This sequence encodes CASSSWTSGVSYNEQFF.

CDR3: CASSNARVGGYTF. The DNA for the CDR3 is TGTGCCAGCAGTAACGCCAGGGTAGGAGGCTACACCTTC. This chain uses TRBV6-6 with TRBJ1-2; the D gene is possibly TRBD1 (5 bases). The germline CDR1 and CDR2 sequences are MNHNY and SVGAGI (reference sequence). V was trimmed by 5 bases and J by 8 bases, leaving 15 bases between them. The CDR3 covers 13 residues.

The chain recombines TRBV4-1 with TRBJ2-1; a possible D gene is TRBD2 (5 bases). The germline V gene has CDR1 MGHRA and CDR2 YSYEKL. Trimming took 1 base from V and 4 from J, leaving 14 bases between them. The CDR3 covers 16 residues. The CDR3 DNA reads TGCGCCAGCAGCCAAGTCCCAGCGGCACCATACAATGAGCAGTTCTTC. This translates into CASSQVPAAPYNEQFF.

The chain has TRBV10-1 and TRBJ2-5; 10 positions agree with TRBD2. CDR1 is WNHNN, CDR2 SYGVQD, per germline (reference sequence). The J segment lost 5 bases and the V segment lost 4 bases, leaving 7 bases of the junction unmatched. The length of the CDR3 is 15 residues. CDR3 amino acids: CASSGASGRRETQYF. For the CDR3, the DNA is TGCGCCAGCAGTGGCGCTAGCGGGAGAAGGGAGACCCAGTACTTC.

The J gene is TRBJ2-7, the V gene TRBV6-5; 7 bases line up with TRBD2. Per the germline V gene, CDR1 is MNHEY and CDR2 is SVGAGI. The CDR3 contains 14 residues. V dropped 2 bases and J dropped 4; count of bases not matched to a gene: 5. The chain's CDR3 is CASSYDGGRYEQYF. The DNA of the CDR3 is TGTGCCAGCAGTTACGACGGGGGGAGGTACGAGCAGTACTTC.